These 2 T cell receptor beta chains came from one sample sequenced in a study of cytomegalovirus exposure and HLA in healthy donors. With 60 Vbeta and 13 Jbeta primers, the PCR was carried out. This table comes from immunoSEQ multiplex PCR, and its TCRdb copy is limited to in-frame clones, with some not included. The sample lists a few hundred thousand clones; around 89% were seen once. Sequencing was performed on PBMCs. The receptors derive from a young woman in good health and CMV-seronegative.

The chain combines TRBV5-1 with TRBJ1-1, with 7 nucleotides matching TRBD1. Per the germline V gene, CDR1 is SGHRS and CDR2 is YFSETQ. This CDR3 has 15 residues. V shed 0 bases, J shed 0 bases, and the junction held 2 bases outside the gene matches. This chain's CDR3 is CASSLGGTVNTEAFF. The CDR3 DNA sequence: TGCGCCAGCAGCTTGGGGGGGACAGTGAACACTGAAGCTTTCTTT.

The chain employs TRBV7-9 and TRBJ2-7; D gene unclear. Germline-derived CDR1 and CDR2 are SEHNR and FQNEAQ (reference sequence). The CDR3 runs to 12 residues. The V gene lost 1 base and the J gene lost 6 bases, with 7 bases spanning the gap. The CDR3 bases are TGTGCCAGCAGCTTAGAGTCGGGCGAGCAGTACTTC. Its translation is CASSLESGEQYF.